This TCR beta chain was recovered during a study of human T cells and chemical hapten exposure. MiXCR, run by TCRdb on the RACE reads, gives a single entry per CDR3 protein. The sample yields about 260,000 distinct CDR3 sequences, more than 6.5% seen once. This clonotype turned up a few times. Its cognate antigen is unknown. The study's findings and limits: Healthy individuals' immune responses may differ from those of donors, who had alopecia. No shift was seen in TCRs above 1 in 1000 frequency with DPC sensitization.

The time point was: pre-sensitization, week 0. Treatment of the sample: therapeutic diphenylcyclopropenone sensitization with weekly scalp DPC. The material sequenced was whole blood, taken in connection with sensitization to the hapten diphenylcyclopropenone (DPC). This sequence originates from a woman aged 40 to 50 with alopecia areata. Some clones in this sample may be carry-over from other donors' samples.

The CDR3 DNA reads TGCAGTGCGCCCCTAGTGGGCTACGAGCAGTACTTC. Translation gives CSAPLVGYEQYF. The rearrangement uses TRBV20-1 and TRBJ2-7, with D hard to call. The V and J ends lost 6 bases and 3 bases respectively, with 12 bases between them. The CDR3 runs to 12 residues. Germline values: CDR1 DFQATT, CDR2 SNEGSKA (reference sequence).